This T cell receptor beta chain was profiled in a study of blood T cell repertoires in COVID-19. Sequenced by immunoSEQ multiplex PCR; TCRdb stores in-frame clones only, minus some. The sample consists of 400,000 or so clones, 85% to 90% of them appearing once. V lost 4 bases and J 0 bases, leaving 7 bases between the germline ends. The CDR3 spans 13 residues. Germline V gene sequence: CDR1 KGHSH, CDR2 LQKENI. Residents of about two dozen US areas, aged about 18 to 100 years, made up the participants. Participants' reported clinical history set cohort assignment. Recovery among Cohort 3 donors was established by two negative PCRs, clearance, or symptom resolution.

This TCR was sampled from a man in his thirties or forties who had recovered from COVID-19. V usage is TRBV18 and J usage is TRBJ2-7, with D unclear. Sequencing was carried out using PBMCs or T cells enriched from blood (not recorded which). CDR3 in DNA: TGTGCCAGCTCACATCTAAGCTCCTACGAGCAGTACTTC. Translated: CASSHLSSYEQYF.